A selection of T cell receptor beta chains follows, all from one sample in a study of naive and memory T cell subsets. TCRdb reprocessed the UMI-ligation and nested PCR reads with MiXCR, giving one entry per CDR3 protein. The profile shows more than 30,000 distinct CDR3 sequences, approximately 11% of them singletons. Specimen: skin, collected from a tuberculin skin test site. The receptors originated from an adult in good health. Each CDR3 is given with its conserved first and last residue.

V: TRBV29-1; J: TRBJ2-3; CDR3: CSVEPTQGTGDTQYF
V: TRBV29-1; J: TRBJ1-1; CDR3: CSAQGGHRRGRNTEAFF
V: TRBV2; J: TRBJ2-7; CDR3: CASSNFRQGETEQYF
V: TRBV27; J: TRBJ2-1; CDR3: CASSSLAGDSYNEQFF
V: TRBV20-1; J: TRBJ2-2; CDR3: CSARGLSEERETGELFF
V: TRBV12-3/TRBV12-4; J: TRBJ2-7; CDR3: CASRPGTSYEQYF
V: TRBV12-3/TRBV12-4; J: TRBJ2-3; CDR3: CASTQGRGTDTQYF
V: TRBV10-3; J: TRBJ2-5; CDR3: CAISESGSQETQYF
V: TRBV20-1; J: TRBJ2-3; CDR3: CSARGVDSGRREVGQYF
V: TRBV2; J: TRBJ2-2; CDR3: CASTQKGTPNTGELFF